A single sample is the source of the 12 T cell receptor beta chains below, sequenced in a study of CD8 T cells in ankylosing spondylitis. From the 5' RACE reads, TCRdb called clonotypes with MiXCR, one entry per CDR3 protein. The data hold roughly 97,000 distinct CDR3 sequences, with roughly 8.7% observed a single time. Sequenced: blood, either unsorted or a sorted T cell fraction (not recorded which). The receptors originated from a male donor with ankylosing spondylitis or in good health (not recorded which).

This clonotype was recorded at least ten times. The V gene is TRBV20-1, the J gene TRBJ1-2; tentatively, D is TRBD1 (6 bases). Germline CDR1 reads DFQATT; CDR2 reads SNEGSKA (reference sequence). The ends were cut back, 3 bases at V and 8 bases at J, with 13 bases in the middle. The CDR3 is 12 amino acids. This chain's CDR3 is CSASRQGPGYTF. The CDR3 DNA is TGCAGTGCTAGCCGGCAGGGGCCCGGCTACACCTTC.

This chain connects TRBV28 to TRBJ1-5; the match to TRBD1 covers 8 bases. This CDR3 comprises 16 residues. Germline lookup yields CDR1 MDHEN and CDR2 SYDVKM. The junction had 10 bases not matched to a gene; V was cut back by 5 bases and J by 4 bases. The CDR3 loop reads CASSRDRWRLNQPQHF. The CDR3 DNA reads as TGTGCCAGCAGTAGGGACAGGTGGCGCTTAAATCAGCCCCAGCATTTT.

This clonotype has ten or more counts. V gene TRBV13 combines with J gene TRBJ2-7, with a weak D call TRBD2 (6 bases). V lost 5 bases and J lost 6, with 17 bases in between. The CDR3 loop spans 14 amino acids. The germline gives CDR1 PRHDT, CDR2 FYEKMQ (reference sequence). The CDR3 nucleotides read TGTGCCAGCAGCGCGGGACGGGCAAAACTCGAGCAGTACTTC. Translated, it gives CASSAGRAKLEQYF.

This clonotype has a count of ten or more. The chain is built from TRBV25-1 and TRBJ2-1; no clear D. This CDR3 is 18 amino acids long. Trimming removed 5 bases from V and 5 bases from J, with 25 bases in between. The germline CDR1 and CDR2 sequences are MGHDK and SYGVNS. CDR3: CASSSKRARPVVDNEQFF. The CDR3, as DNA: TGTGCCAGCAGTTCGAAAAGGGCACGACCAGTAGTAGACAATGAGCAGTTCTTC.

Note on this clonotype: It is likely a read error, because the conserved phenylalanine at the end of the CDR3 is missing. The CDR3 DNA is TGTGCCAGCAGCCTCAACCGACAGGGGGAAGCTTTCTTA. Protein product: CASSLNRQGEAFL. The chain is built from TRBV7-2 and TRBJ1-1, with TRBD1 matching over 8 bases. The germline V gene encodes CDR1 SGHTA and CDR2 FQGNSA. The trim removed 5 bases at V and 8 bases at J, leaving 7 bases unmatched. CDR3 length: 13 residues.

This clonotype has at least ten counts. Possible read error: a much larger clone is one base away. The rearrangement links TRBV6-5 to TRBJ1-1; D not resolved. CDR1 MNHEY and CDR2 SVGAGI come from the germline V gene. Trimming cost V 2 bases and J 0 bases, with 4 bases left between them. This CDR3 comprises 13 residues. This CDR3 is CASSYSLNTEAFF. CDR3 coding DNA: TGTGCCAGCAGTTACAGCCTGAACACTGAAGCTTTCTTT.

Ten or more counts support this clonotype. J is TRBJ2-7 and V is TRBV4-3, with D uncertain. This CDR3 is 13 amino acids long. Trimming took 1 base from V and 3 from J, leaving 7 bases between them. Germline V gene sequence: CDR1 LGHNA, CDR2 YSLEER. The CDR3 region has the DNA TGCGCCAGCAGCCAAGGGGTATTCTACGAGCAGTACTTC. Translated: CASSQGVFYEQYF.

This chain joins TRBV11-2 and TRBJ2-7, with D possibly matching TRBD2 (6 bases). This CDR3 is 18 amino acids long. Germline-derived CDR1 and CDR2 are SGHAT and FQNNGV. Trimming stripped 2 bases from V and 0 bases from J, with 20 bases between. Here the CDR3 DNA reads TGTGCCAGCAGCTTATACGGGCTAGCGCTTGAAAGCTCCTACGAGCAGTACTTC. Translated: CASSLYGLALESSYEQYF.

This clonotype was seen at least ten times. V gene TRBV20-1 combines with J gene TRBJ1-1; perhaps TRBD1 as D (5 bases). V lost 0 bases and J lost 1, with 12 bases in between. In germline, CDR1 is DFQATT, CDR2 SNEGSKA (reference sequence). CDR3 length: 15 residues. CDR3 coding DNA: TGCAGTGCTAGAGATGCGACAGCCACGAACACTGAAGCTTTCTTT. It translates to CSARDATATNTEAFF.

This clonotype was observed at least ten times. The chain has TRBV7-2 and TRBJ2-2; no clear D. The CDR3 is made up of 11 amino acids. CDR1 and CDR2 (germline): SGHTA, FQGNSA. Trimming stripped 7 bases from V and 7 bases from J, with 7 bases between. As DNA, the CDR3 is TGTGCCAGCACCCCATACGGGGAGCTGTTTTTT. Translation: CASTPYGELFF.

This clonotype has a handful of counts. The chain links TRBV7-2 to TRBJ2-7; 8 bases line up with TRBD1. The germline CDR1 and CDR2 sequences are SGHTA and FQGNSA. The V segment lost 5 bases and the J segment 5 bases; nucleotides outside the gene matches: 8. The CDR3 spans 14 residues. CDR3 region: CASSGDRGQNEQYF. The CDR3 nucleotides are TGTGCCAGCAGCGGAGACAGGGGTCAAAACGAGCAGTACTTC. Supplemented by reference TRBV7-2 and TRBJ2-7, the full variable domain reads GAGVSQSPSNKVTEKGKDVELRCDPISGHTALYWYRQSLGQGLEFLIYFQGNSAPDKSGLPSDRFSAERTGGSVSTLTIQRTQQEDSAVYLCASSGDRGQNEQYFGPGTRLTVT.

This clonotype was recorded many times. V gene TRBV7-2 combines with J gene TRBJ1-1; D unresolved. With 1 base removed from V and 1 base from J, the gap between germline ends came to 10 bases. This CDR3 has 15 residues. Germline V gene lookup returns CDR1 SGHTA and CDR2 FQGNSA. The CDR3 DNA sequence: TGTGCCAGCAGCTTAGGGTACGGAACGAACACTGAAGCTTTCTTT. Encoded protein: CASSLGYGTNTEAFF.